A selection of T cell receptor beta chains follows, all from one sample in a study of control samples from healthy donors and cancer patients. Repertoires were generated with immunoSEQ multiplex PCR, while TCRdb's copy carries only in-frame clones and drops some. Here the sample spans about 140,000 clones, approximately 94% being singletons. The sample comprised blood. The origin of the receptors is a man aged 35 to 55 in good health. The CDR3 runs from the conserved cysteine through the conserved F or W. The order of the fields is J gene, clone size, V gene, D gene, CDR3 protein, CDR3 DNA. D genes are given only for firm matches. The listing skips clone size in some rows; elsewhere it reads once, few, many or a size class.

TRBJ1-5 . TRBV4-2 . CASGGPGNQPQHF TGTGCCAGCGGGGGCCCAGGCAATCAGCCCCAGCATTTT
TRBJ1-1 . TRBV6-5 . CASSWDLRNTEAFF TGTGCCAGCAGTTGGGACCTTCGGAACACTGAAGCTTTCTTT
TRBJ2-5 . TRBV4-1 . CASSQDKSRGQETQYF TGCGCCAGCAGCCAAGATAAGTCCAGGGGACAAGAGACCCAGTACTTC
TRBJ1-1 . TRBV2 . CASIGRRGAEAFF TGTGCCAGCATAGGTCGCCGCGGGGCTGAAGCTTTCTTT
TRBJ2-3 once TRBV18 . CASSPPTRTTDTQYF TGTGCCAGCTCACCACCGACTAGAACCACAGATACGCAGTATTTT
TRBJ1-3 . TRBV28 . CASIGRGSGNTIYF TGTGCCAGCATAGGTCGTGGCTCTGGAAACACCATATATTTT
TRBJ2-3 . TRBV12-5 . CASGLERVEDTQYF TGTGCTAGTGGTTTAGAAAGGGTGGAGGATACGCAGTATTTT
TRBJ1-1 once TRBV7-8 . CASSPVGGGDGEAFF TGTGCCAGCAGCCCGGTGGGGGGAGGAGATGGTGAAGCTTTCTTT
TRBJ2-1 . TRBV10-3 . CANAPRGAYNEQFF TGTGCCAACGCCCCAAGGGGGGCCTACAATGAGCAGTTCTTC
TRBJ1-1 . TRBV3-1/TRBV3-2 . CASSPRGAGTEAFF TGTGCCAGCAGCCCTAGGGGGGCCGGCACTGAAGCTTTCTTT
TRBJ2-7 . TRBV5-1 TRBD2 CASGTSGNPPYEQYF TGCGCTAGCGGCACTAGCGGGAACCCTCCCTACGAGCAGTACTTC
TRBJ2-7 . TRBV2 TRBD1 CASSDRTGSSYEQYF TGTGCCAGCAGCGATAGGACAGGGAGCTCCTACGAGCAGTACTTC
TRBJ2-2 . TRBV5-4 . CASSLLRETNTGELFF TGTGCCAGCAGCTTGTTGCGGGAAACGAACACCGGGGAGCTGTTTTTT
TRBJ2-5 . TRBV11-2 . CASSLASAGLQETQYF TGTGCCAGCAGCTTAGCTTCAGCAGGACTACAAGAGACCCAGTACTTC
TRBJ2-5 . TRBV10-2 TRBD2 CASRPLAGGEETQYF TGCGCCAGCAGGCCACTAGCGGGAGGGGAAGAGACCCAGTACTTC
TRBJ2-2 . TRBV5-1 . CASSLVPGNTGELFF TGCGCCAGCAGCTTGGTCCCAGGGAACACCGGGGAGCTGTTTTTT
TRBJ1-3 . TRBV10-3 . CAISESGSLRSSGNTIYF TGTGCCATCAGTGAGTCAGGAAGTCTCCGGAGCTCTGGAAACACCATATATTTT
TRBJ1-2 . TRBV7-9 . CASSLGSLWDGYTF TGTGCCAGCAGCTTAGGTTCACTCTGGGATGGCTACACCTTC
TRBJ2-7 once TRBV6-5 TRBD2 CASSSLGLAAYEQYF TGTGCCAGCAGCTCTCTGGGACTAGCCGCCTACGAGCAGTACTTC
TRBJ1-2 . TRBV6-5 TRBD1 CASSPRQGRGYGYTF TGTGCCAGCAGTCCCAGACAGGGGAGAGGCTATGGCTACACCTTC
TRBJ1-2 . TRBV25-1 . CASSESPYGYTF TGTGCCAGCAGTGAATCTCCCTATGGCTACACCTTC
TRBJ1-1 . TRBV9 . CASSVARETEAFF TGTGCCAGCAGCGTAGCTAGGGAAACTGAAGCTTTCTTT